The following is a T cell receptor beta chain sequence with its context. Its target is unknown. The data were obtained in a study of CD8+CD57+ T cells in acquired aplastic anemia. About the research overall: The mean DNA yield obtained from sorted CD4+ and CD8+ cells came to 3 to 3.5 ug. Study findings and constraints: Both patients and controls carried the same twenty-nine CD8+ CDR3 sequences. Patients showed no significant difference from controls in CD8+ Simpson's diversity.

TCR beta VDJ and CDR3 profiles were obtained from a genomic DNA template. TCRdb reprocessed the reads via MiXCR and lists one record per CDR3 protein. The sample has 90,000 to 150,000 distinct CDR3 sequences; about 60% are singletons. Patients chosen for sequencing had shown CD8+CD57+ cell expansion by flow cytometry. All participating patients were living with severe acquired aplastic anemia. The length of the CDR3 is 16 residues. The germline V gene encodes CDR1 DFQATT and CDR2 SNEGSKA (reference sequence). The germline V and J ends were trimmed by 0 bases and 0 bases, with 14 bases remaining between them.

The specimen sequenced was sorted CD4+, CD8+, or CD8+CD57+ T cells (not recorded which) from PBMCs. This TCR came from a human donor with aplastic anemia. The J gene is TRBJ1-1, the V gene TRBV20-1; D uncertain. The CDR3 sequence is CSARDHRNALNTEAFF. CDR3 nucleotides: TGCAGTGCTAGAGATCATAGAAACGCCTTGAACACTGAAGCTTTCTTT.